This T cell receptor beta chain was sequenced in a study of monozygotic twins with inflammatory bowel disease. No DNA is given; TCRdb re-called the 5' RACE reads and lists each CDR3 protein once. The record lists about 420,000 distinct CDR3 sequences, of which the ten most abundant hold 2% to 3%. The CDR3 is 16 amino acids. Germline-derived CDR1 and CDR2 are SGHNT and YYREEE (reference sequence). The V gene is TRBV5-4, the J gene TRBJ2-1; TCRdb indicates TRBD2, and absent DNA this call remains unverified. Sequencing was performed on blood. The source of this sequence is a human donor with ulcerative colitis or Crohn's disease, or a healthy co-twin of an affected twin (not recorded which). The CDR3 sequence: CASSWITSGGHNEQFF.